This TCR beta chain was retrieved from a study of fetal regulatory T cell absence and autoimmunity. Study outcomes and limitations: In IPEX, the enrichment was taken to support antigen-driven autoimmunity before birth. Pancreas TCRs were oligoclonally enriched versus cord blood, some clones over 95-fold.

V lost 2 bases, J lost 4 bases, and 0 bases stayed unmatched. Germline V gives CDR1 MNHEY, CDR2 SVGAGI. This CDR3 comprises 15 residues. A note on this clone: Its antigen is not identified.

Sequencing was at survey level. Assay: immunoSEQ multiplex PCR; the TCRdb copy retains only in-frame clones and omits some. The sample has some 87,000 clones, less than 80% seen once; the top ten hold just under 2%. The rearrangement links TRBV6-5 to TRBJ2-2; 11 bases are shared with TRBD1. This TCR derives from a male donor with IPEX syndrome. The sequencing sample was made of pancreas tissue. CDR3 sequence: CASSYGTGGTGELFF. CDR3 coding DNA: TGTGCCAGCAGTTACGGGACAGGGGGCACCGGGGAGCTGTTTTTT.